This T cell receptor (beta chain) appears in the sequencing data of a study of OX40 agonist ivuxolimab in advanced cancers. Overall study: Patients received ivuxolimab, an agonistic anti-OX40 (CD134) antibody. Ivuxolimab was administered intravenously to patients at 0.01 to 10 mg/kg every 2 weeks. Patients in dose escalation had liver, melanoma, kidney or head and neck cancers.

Here immunoSEQ multiplex PCR was the method, and the copy in TCRdb shows in-frame clones only, minus some. The repertoire holds tens of thousands of clones, with 90% as singletons. Details on this clone: Its antigen remains unidentified.

Study outcomes and limitations: Among the lowest levels of clonal expansion were found in partial responders at 0.1-3.0 mg/kg.

The CDR3 length is 15 residues. CDR1 and CDR2 from the germline V gene are SEHNR and FQNEAQ (reference sequence). J gave up 6 bases and V 5 bases, and 5 bases lay outside the gene matches. Sequenced material: CD4+ or CD8+ T cells sorted from blood, taken in a trial of the OX40 agonist ivuxolimab. V and J are TRBV7-9 and TRBJ2-1; 12 nucleotides align to TRBD2. The sequence was obtained from an adult with an advanced solid tumor such as melanoma, head and neck, liver or kidney cancer. The chain's CDR3 is CASSAASGRGNEQFF. In DNA form, the CDR3 reads TGTGCCAGCAGCGCCGCTAGCGGGAGGGGCAATGAGCAGTTCTTC.